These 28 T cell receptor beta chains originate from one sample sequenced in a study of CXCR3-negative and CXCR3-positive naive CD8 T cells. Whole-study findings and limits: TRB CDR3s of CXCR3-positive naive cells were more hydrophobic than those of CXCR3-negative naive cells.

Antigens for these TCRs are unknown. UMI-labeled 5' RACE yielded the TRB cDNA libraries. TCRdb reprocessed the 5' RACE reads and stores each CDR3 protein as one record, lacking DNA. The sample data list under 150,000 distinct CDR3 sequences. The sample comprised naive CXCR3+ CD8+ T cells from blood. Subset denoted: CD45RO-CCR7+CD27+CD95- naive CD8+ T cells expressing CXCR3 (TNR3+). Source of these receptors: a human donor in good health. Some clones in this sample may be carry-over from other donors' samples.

The CDR3 loop reads CSVGGWTGPGNHYGYTF. The chain carries TRBV29-1 and TRBJ1-2; TCRdb lists TRBD1, though no DNA is available to test this call. CDR1 is SQVTM and CDR2 is ANQGSEA in the germline V gene. CDR3 length: 17 amino acids.

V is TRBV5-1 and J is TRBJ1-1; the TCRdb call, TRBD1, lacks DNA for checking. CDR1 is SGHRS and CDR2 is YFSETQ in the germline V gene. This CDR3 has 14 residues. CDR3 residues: CASSGEAPGTEAFF.

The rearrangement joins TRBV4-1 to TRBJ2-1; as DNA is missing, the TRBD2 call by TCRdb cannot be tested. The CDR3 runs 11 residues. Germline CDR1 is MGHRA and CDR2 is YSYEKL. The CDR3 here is CASSLTSEQFF.

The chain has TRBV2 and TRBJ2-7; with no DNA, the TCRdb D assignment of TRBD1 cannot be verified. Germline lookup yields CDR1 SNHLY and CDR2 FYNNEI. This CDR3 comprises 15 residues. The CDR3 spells CASSDRERKGYEQYF.

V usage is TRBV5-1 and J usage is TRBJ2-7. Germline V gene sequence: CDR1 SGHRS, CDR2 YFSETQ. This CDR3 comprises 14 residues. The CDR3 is CASSWASFTYEQYF.

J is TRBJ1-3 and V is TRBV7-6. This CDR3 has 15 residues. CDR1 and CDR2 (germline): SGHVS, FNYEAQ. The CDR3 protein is CASSLSDSSGNTIYF.

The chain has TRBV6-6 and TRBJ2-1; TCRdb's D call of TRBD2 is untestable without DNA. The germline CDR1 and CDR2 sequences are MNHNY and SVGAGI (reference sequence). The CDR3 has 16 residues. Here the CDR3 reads CASTPKTSGGRNEQFF.

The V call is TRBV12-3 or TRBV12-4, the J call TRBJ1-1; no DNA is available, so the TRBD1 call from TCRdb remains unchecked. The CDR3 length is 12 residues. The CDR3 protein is CASSNPGDEAFF.

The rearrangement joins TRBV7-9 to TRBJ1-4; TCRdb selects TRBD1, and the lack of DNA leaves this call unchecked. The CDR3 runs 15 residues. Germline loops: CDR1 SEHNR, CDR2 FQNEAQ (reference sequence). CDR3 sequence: CASSSPGDLNEKLFF.

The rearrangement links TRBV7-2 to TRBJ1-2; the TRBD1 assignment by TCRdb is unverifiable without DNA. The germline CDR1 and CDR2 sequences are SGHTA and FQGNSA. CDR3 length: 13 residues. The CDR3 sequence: CASSPTPGGGYTF.

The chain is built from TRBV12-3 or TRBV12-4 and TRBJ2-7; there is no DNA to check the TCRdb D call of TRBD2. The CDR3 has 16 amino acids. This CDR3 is CASSLGLGLAGNEQYF.

CDR3 amino acids: CSVLGFETQYF. The chain carries TRBV29-1 and TRBJ2-5. The CDR3 runs 11 residues. From germline, CDR1 is SQVTM and CDR2 ANQGSEA.

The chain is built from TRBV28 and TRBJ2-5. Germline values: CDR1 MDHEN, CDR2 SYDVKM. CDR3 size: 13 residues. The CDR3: CASSSRTFETQYF.

This chain's CDR3 is CASSLWTEATQPQHF. The chain has TRBV28 and TRBJ1-5. The CDR3 has 15 residues. Germline CDR1 is MDHEN and CDR2 is SYDVKM.

The CDR3 loop is CSVPQGYEAFF. The chain recombines TRBV29-1 with TRBJ1-1; no DNA is available, so the TRBD1 call from TCRdb remains unchecked. Per germline, CDR1 SQVTM and CDR2 ANQGSEA. The CDR3 covers 11 residues.

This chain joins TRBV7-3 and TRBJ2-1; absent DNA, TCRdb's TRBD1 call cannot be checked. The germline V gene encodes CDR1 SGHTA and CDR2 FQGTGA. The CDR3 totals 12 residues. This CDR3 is CASSSGGTEQFF.

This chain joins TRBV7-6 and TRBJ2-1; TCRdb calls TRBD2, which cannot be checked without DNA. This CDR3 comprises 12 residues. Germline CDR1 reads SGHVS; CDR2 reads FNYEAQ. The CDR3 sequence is CASSLGGYEQFF.

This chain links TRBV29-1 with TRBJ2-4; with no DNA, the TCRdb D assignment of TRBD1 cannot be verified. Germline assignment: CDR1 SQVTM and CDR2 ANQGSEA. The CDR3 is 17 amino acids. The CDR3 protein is CSVEDPQGSIAKNIQYF.

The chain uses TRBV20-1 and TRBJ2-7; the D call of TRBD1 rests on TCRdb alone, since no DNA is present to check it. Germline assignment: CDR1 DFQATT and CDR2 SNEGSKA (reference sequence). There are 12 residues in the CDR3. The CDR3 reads CSAVGQTYEQYF.

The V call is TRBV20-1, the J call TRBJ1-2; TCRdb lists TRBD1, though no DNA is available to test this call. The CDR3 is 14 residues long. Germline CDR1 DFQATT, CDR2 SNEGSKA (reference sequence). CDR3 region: CSARQDRVPYGYTF.

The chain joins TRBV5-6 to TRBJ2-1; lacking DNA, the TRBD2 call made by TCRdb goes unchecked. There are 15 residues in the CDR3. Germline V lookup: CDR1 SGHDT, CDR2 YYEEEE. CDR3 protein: CASSLGLAEINEQFF.

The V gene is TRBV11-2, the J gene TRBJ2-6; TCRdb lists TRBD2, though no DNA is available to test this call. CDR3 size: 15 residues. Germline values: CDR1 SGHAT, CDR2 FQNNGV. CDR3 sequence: CASSLVSGKANVLTF.

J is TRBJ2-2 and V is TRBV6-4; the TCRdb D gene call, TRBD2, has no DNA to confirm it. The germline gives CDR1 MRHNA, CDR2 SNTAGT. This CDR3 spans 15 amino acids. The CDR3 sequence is CASSEVAANTGELFF.

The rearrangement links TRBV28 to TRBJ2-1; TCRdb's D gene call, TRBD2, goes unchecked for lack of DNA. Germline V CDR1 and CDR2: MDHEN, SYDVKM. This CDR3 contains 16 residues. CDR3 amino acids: CASSGLLAGGPNEQFF.

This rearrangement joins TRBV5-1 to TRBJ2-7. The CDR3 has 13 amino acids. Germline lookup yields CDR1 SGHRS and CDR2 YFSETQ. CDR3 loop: CASSLYDEYEQYF.

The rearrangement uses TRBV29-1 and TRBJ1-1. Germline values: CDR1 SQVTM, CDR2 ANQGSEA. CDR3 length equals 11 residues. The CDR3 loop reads CSVVGNAEAFF.

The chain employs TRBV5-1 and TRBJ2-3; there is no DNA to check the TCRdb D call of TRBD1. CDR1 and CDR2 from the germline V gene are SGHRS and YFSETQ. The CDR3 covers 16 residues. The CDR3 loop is CASSLGPDRVADTQYF.

This CDR3 reads CASSLGTDQETQYF. The chain is built from TRBV5-1 and TRBJ2-5. The CDR3 has 14 amino acids. The germline CDR1 and CDR2 sequences are SGHRS and YFSETQ.